Listed below are T cell receptor beta chains from one sample, sequenced in a study of CD4 T cells in relation to SARS-CoV-2 and coronaviruses. Which antigens these TCRs recognize remains unknown. Measured with immunoSEQ multiplex PCR; TCRdb has only the in-frame clones, and not every one. The sample has more than 20,000 clones; 60% to 80% are singletons. Specimen: CD4+ T cells from PBMCs, cultured in vitro. The receptors stem from a human donor in good health. Both conserved end residues are part of each CDR3. The D gene is left open where the match is weak. Expanded clones get a size class; other rows say once, few or many, or leave the size out.

TRBJ1-1 | TRBV5-1 | 16 | TRBD1 | NA | CASSLDRARLNTEAFF | TGCGCCAGCAGCCTTGACAGGGCCCGACTCAACACTGAAGCTTTCTTT
TRBJ2-7 | TRBV7-8 | 17 | TRBD2 | NA | CASSPRLTSRNPREQYF | TGTGCCAGCAGCCCCCGATTGACTAGCCGGAACCCTCGGGAGCAGTACTTC
TRBJ1-3 | TRBV30 | 14 | NA | NA | CAWLRGDQGNTIYF | TGTGCCTGGCTTCGGGGGGATCAGGGAAACACCATATATTTT
TRBJ2-7 | TRBV5-4 | 14 | TRBD1 | NA | CASSQGQARGEQYF | TGTGCCAGCAGCCAGGGACAGGCCAGAGGCGAGCAGTACTTC
TRBJ2-7 | TRBV11-2 | 12 | NA | NA | CASSLSGRAYHF | TGTGCCAGCAGCTTATCCGGACGGGCTTATCACTTC
TRBJ1-5 | TRBV6-5 | 15 | TRBD1 | NA | CASRTGQAGIKPQHF | TGTGCCAGCAGGACAGGACAGGCGGGCATTAAGCCCCAGCATTTT
TRBJ2-4 | TRBV18 | 17 | NA | once | CASSPGAGTLAKNIQYF | TGTGCCAGCTCACCAGGGGCGGGAACATTAGCCAAAAACATTCAGTACTTC
TRBJ1-4 | TRBV2 | 11 | NA | few | CAGLQNEKLFF | TGTGCCGGCCTCCAGAATGAAAAACTGTTTTTT
TRBJ1-5 | TRBV5-6 | 13 | NA | NA | CASSFLRNQPQHF | TGTGCCAGCAGCTTCCTCCGCAATCAGCCCCAGCATTTT
TRBJ2-1 | TRBV19 | 16 | NA | NA | CASSIDGGAGDNEQFF | TGTGCCAGTAGTATAGATGGGGGGGCAGGGGACAATGAGCAGTTCTTC
TRBJ2-7 | TRBV19 | 14 | TRBD1 | NA | CASREQGATYEQYF | TGTGCCAGTAGAGAACAGGGGGCTACCTACGAGCAGTACTTC
TRBJ1-1 | TRBV5-4 | 14 | TRBD1 | NA | CASRRDRGLTEAFF | TGTGCCAGCCGACGGGACAGGGGATTGACTGAAGCTTTCTTT
TRBJ1-5 | TRBV28 | 13 | NA | NA | CASSLRPYQPQHF | TGTGCCAGCAGTTTACGGCCTTATCAGCCCCAGCATTTT
TRBJ1-2 | TRBV27 | 13 | NA | NA | CASSFGPRDGYTF | TGTGCCAGCAGTTTTGGCCCTCGGGATGGCTACACCTTC
TRBJ1-1 | TRBV2 | 14 | NA | NA | CASSELIGKTEAFF | TGTGCCAGCAGTGAACTTATTGGGAAAACTGAAGCTTTCTTT
TRBJ1-3 | TRBV11-3 | 15 | TRBD1 | NA | CASSPGQGPGNTIYF | TGTGCCAGCAGTCCGGGACAGGGACCAGGAAACACCATATATTTT
TRBJ2-7 | TRBV15 | 15 | TRBD1 | NA | CATSSIGGISYEQYF | TGTGCCACCAGCAGTATAGGGGGCATTAGCTACGAGCAGTACTTC
TRBJ1-4 | TRBV3-1/TRBV3-2 | 14 | NA | NA | CASSHGGYDEKLFF | TGTGCCAGCAGCCATGGAGGGTACGATGAAAAACTGTTTTTT
TRBJ2-3 | TRBV5-1 | 18 | NA | few | CASSLGWAAAQRTDTQYF | TGCGCCAGCAGCTTAGGGTGGGCAGCGGCACAGAGGACAGATACGCAGTATTTT
TRBJ2-5 | TRBV18 | 14 | NA | NA | CASSPPGSRETQYF | TGTGCCAGCTCACCACCTGGCAGTAGAGAGACCCAGTACTTC
TRBJ2-3 | TRBV3-1/TRBV3-2 | 15 | NA | NA | CASSQRNIGPDTQYF | TGTGCCAGCAGCCAAAGGAATATCGGACCTGATACGCAGTATTTT
TRBJ1-2 | TRBV5-6 | 13 | NA | NA | CASSLQGSYGYTF | TGTGCCAGCAGCTTGCAGGGCTCCTATGGCTACACCTTC
TRBJ2-3 | TRBV24-1 | 16 | TRBD1 | NA | CATSESRDRWTDTQYF | TGTGCCACCAGTGAGTCCCGGGACAGGTGGACAGATACGCAGTATTTT
TRBJ2-1 | TRBV10-3 | 13 | TRBD2 | NA | CASSAGGSNEQFF | TGTGCCTCCTCAGCGGGAGGTTCTAATGAGCAGTTCTTC
TRBJ2-7 | TRBV6-1 | 14 | NA | NA | CASSDRWARDEQYF | TGTGCCAGCAGTGACCGTTGGGCCCGGGACGAGCAGTACTTC
TRBJ1-5 | TRBV19 | 16 | NA | NA | CASSIVRGRDNQPQHF | TGTGCCAGTAGTATAGTCCGAGGCAGGGACAATCAGCCCCAGCATTTT
TRBJ2-1 | TRBV19 | 15 | TRBD1 | NA | CASSIRGQGYDEQFF | TGTGCCAGTAGTATACGAGGACAGGGGTACGATGAGCAGTTCTTC
TRBJ1-2 | TRBV28 | 13 | NA | NA | CASSPTANYGYTF | TGTGCCAGCAGTCCGACAGCTAACTATGGCTACACCTTC
TRBJ2-5 | TRBV18 | 12 | NA | NA | CASSLIQETQYF | TGTGCCAGCTCACTAATTCAAGAGACCCAGTACTTC
TRBJ1-5 | TRBV28 | 15 | NA | NA | CASSYAGASNQPQHF | TGTGCCAGCAGTTACGCCGGGGCAAGCAATCAGCCCCAGCATTTT
TRBJ2-1 | TRBV6-5 | 14 | TRBD2 | NA | CASSPGLAGREQFF | TGTGCCAGCAGCCCGGGACTAGCGGGACGGGAGCAGTTCTTC
TRBJ2-5 | TRBV24-1 | 15 | NA | NA | CATSDRSIAAETQYF | TGTGCCACCAGTGATCGTTCAATAGCGGCGGAGACCCAGTACTTC
TRBJ2-7 | TRBV15 | 14 | NA | NA | CATSRDKVSYEQYF | TGTGCCACCAGCAGAGATAAGGTGTCTTACGAGCAGTACTTC
TRBJ2-7 | TRBV19 | 14 | NA | NA | CASSRRGTVYEQYF | TGTGCCAGTAGTAGGCGCGGTACGGTCTACGAGCAGTACTTC
TRBJ1-5 | TRBV27 | 16 | NA | NA | CASSMEGLRSNQPQHF | TGTGCCAGCAGTATGGAGGGACTGAGAAGCAATCAGCCCCAGCATTTT
TRBJ2-3 | TRBV7-9 | 18 | NA | NA | CASRYSPMDGNPTDTQYF | TGTGCCAGCAGATACAGCCCGATGGACGGGAACCCCACAGATACGCAGTATTTT
TRBJ2-3 | TRBV28 | 15 | NA | once | CASSLGGRMIDTQYF | TGTGCCAGCAGTTTAGGTGGCAGGATGATTGATACGCAGTATTTT
TRBJ2-2 | TRBV6-6 | 15 | NA | NA | CASSLRLGGSGELFF | TGTGCCAGCAGTCTCCGACTCGGGGGCTCCGGGGAGCTGTTTTTT
TRBJ2-1 | TRBV19 | 14 | TRBD2 | NA | CASTRTSGYNEQFF | TGTGCCAGTACCAGGACTAGCGGCTACAATGAGCAGTTCTTC
TRBJ2-7 | TRBV18 | 11 | NA | NA | CASSLSYEQYF | TGTGCCAGCTCACTCTCCTACGAGCAGTACTTC
TRBJ2-3 | TRBV25-1 | 15 | NA | NA | CASSWETGWADTQYF | TGTGCCAGCAGTTGGGAGACGGGTTGGGCAGATACGCAGTATTTT
TRBJ1-4 | TRBV25-1 | 16 | TRBD1 | NA | CASSEHGQGPTEKLFF | TGTGCCAGCAGTGAACACGGACAGGGCCCTACTGAAAAACTGTTTTTT
TRBJ1-2 | TRBV30 | 14 | NA | NA | CAWSVAGPPAGYTF | TGTGCCTGGAGTGTCGCTGGCCCCCCTGCCGGCTACACCTTC
TRBJ2-5 | TRBV6-1 | 13 | NA | NA | CASIRSAGETQYF | TGTGCCAGCATTCGCTCGGCCGGAGAGACCCAGTACTTC
TRBJ2-3 | TRBV5-1 | 15 | NA | NA | CASSLGSSSTDTQYF | TGCGCCAGCAGCTTGGGATCCTCTAGCACAGATACGCAGTATTTT
TRBJ1-1 | TRBV20-1 | 11 | NA | NA | CSARDPSLAFF | TGCAGTGCTAGAGATCCTTCTCTAGCTTTCTTT
TRBJ1-2 | TRBV12-3/TRBV12-4 | 13 | TRBD1 | NA | CASSQGQGSGYTF | TGTGCCAGCAGTCAGGGACAGGGTAGCGGCTACACCTTC
TRBJ1-3 | TRBV11-2 | 14 | NA | NA | CASSPGSTGNTIYF | TGTGCCAGCAGCCCAGGGTCCACTGGAAACACCATATATTTT
TRBJ1-5 | TRBV28 | 12 | NA | NA | CASSLLSQPQHF | TGTGCCAGCAGTTTATTATCCCAGCCCCAGCATTTT
TRBJ2-7 | TRBV5-1 | 16 | NA | NA | CASSLANDRSSYEQYF | TGCGCCAGCAGCTTGGCCAATGACAGGAGCTCCTACGAGCAGTACTTC